These 7 T cell receptor beta chains were sequenced from one sample in a study of shared clonotypes between healthy human individuals. Measured with immunoSEQ multiplex PCR; TCRdb has only the in-frame clones, and not every one. This table has approximately 1,500,000 clones, roughly 95% appearing once. Sequencing was done on a sample of naive CD4+ T cells sorted from blood. As to subset: CD45RA+ positively selected. The source of these receptors is a man aged 25 to 40 in good health.

The rearrangement uses TRBV18 and TRBJ1-5; possibly TRBD1 for D (6 bases). Germline assignment: CDR1 KGHSH and CDR2 LQKENI. This CDR3 is built from 14 residues. The V end was cut by 1 base, the J end by 9 bases, with 13 bases between. The CDR3 DNA is TGTGCCAGCTCACCACTCCACAGGGAAGGGCCCCAGCATTTT. Translation gives CASSPLHREGPQHF.

This chain links TRBV5-6 with TRBJ2-1, with TRBD1 matching over 8 bases. The CDR3 has 17 residues. In germline, CDR1 is SGHDT, CDR2 YYEEEE. Germline trimming cut 0 bases from V and 1 base from J; bases unmatched to any gene: 6. CDR3 region: CASSLEVTGVSYNEQFF. CDR3 DNA sequence: TGTGCCAGCAGCTTGGAGGTGACAGGGGTTTCCTACAATGAGCAGTTCTTC.

This clone was seen only once. V gene TRBV28 combines with J gene TRBJ1-3; D is possibly TRBD1 (6 bases). This CDR3 contains 15 residues. CDR1 and CDR2 from the germline V gene are MDHEN and SYDVKM. Trimming shortened V by 3 bases and J by 2 bases, and 11 bases separated the two germline ends. The CDR3 here is CASSLPGHTGNTIYF. CDR3 in DNA: TGTGCCAGCAGTTTGCCGGGACACACTGGAAACACCATATATTTT.

With regard to this clone: One junction end does not reproduce the germline sequence, and a read error may be involved. This rearrangement joins TRBV7-7 to TRBJ2-5; TRBD1 might be the D (5 bases). CDR1 SSHAT and CDR2 FNYEAQ come from the germline V gene (reference sequence). This CDR3 has 14 residues. The CDR3, as DNA: TGTGCTAGCAGCTTAAGTGGTCAGGGTGAGACCCAGTACTTC. It encodes CASSLSGQGETQYF. The variable domain in full, completed from reference TRBV7-7 and TRBJ2-5, reads GAGVSQSPRYKVTKRGQDVTLRCDPISSHATLYWYQQALGQGPEFLTYFNYEAQPDKSGLPSDRFSAERPEGSISTLTIQRTEQRDSAMYRCASSLSGQGETQYFGPGTRLLVL.

This chain joins TRBV9 and TRBJ2-2; no definite D call. The CDR3 has 12 residues. Germline assignment: CDR1 SGDLS and CDR2 YYNGEE. V lost 4 bases, J lost 7 bases, and 8 bases lay in between. The CDR3 DNA reads as TGTGCCAGCAGCCTAGGAGTCGGGGAGCTGTTTTTT. Its protein is CASSLGVGELFF. Supplemented by reference TRBV9 and TRBJ2-2, the full variable domain reads DSGVTQTPKHLITATGQRVTLRCSPRSGDLSVYWYQQSLDQGLQFLIQYYNGEERAKGNILERFSAQQFPDLHSELNLSSLELGDSALYFCASSLGVGELFFGEGSRLTVL.

The V gene is TRBV5-4, the J gene TRBJ2-1, with 7 bases aligning to TRBD2. From germline, CDR1 is SGHNT and CDR2 YYREEE (reference sequence). The CDR3 length is 16 residues. Unmatched junction bases numbered 16, after V lost 3 bases and J lost 10 bases. The CDR3: CASSSGWSGRAWEQFF. As DNA, the CDR3 is TGTGCCAGCAGCTCCGGCTGGAGTGGGAGGGCCTGGGAGCAGTTCTTC. Looking up the rest from reference TRBV5-4 and TRBJ2-1 gives the full variable domain: ETGVTQSPTHLIKTRGQQVTLRCSSQSGHNTVSWYQQALGQGPQFIFQYYREEENGRGNFPPRFSGLQFPNYSSELNVNALELDDSALYLCASSSGWSGRAWEQFFGPGTRLTVL.

This sequence joins TRBV18 and TRBJ2-1; 14 nucleotides align to TRBD2. The CDR3 consists of 15 residues. Germline V gene lookup returns CDR1 KGHSH and CDR2 LQKENI. Trimming removed 3 bases from V and 8 bases from J; junction bases left unmatched: 3. The CDR3 coding sequence is TGTGCCAGCTCACCGGGACTAGCGGGAGCAGATGAGCAGTTCTTC. Translated, it gives CASSPGLAGADEQFF.